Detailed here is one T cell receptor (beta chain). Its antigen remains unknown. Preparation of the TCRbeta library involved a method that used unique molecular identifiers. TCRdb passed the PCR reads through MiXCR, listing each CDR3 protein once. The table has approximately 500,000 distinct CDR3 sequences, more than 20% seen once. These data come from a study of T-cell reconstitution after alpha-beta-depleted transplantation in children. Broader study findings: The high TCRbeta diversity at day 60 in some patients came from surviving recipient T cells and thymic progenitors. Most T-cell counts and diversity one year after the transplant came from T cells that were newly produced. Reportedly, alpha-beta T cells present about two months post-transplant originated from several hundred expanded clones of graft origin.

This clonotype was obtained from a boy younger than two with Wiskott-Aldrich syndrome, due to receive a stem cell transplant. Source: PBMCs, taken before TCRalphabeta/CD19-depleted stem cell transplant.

CDR3 region: CSVIQGSSGYTF. Here the CDR3 DNA reads TGCAGTGTTATCCAGGGATCGTCCGGCTACACCTTC. The V call is TRBV20-1, the J call TRBJ1-2; the D gene is possibly TRBD1 (5 bases). From germline, CDR1 is DFQATT and CDR2 SNEGSKA (reference sequence). Trimming removed 7 bases from V and 8 bases from J, with 17 bases in between. The CDR3 runs to 12 residues.